This T cell receptor (beta chain) was sequenced during a study of blood T cell repertoires in COVID-19. Looking at the study overall: From T cells, B-cell-depleted T cells, or PBMCs came the material, which was cDNA or gDNA.

Seattle patients were enrolled during active infection and followed longitudinally. Under the authors' procedure: Reference gene primer amplification gave nucleated cell count estimates. Profiled with immunoSEQ multiplex PCR; TCRdb holds only in-frame clones, not every one. D and trimming come from the DNA, and the V and J calls and clone size come from that table. The sample has roughly 410,000 clones; approximately 89% are singletons. The CDR3 is 20 residues long. The chain combines TRBV21-1 with TRBJ2-7; the listed D gene, TRBD1, was not tested against the DNA. TRBV21-1 is flagged as a pseudogene. This TCR was recovered from a woman aged 55-70 years with COVID-19, enrolled during active disease. The sample comprised peripheral blood. CDR3 sequence: CASSKEEESGWAGARYEQYF. CDR3 DNA sequence: TGTGCCAGCAGCAAGGAGGAGGAGTCGGGTTGGGCAGGGGCGCGGTACGAGCAGTACTTC.